This TCR beta chain was found in a study of beta chain features in type 1 diabetes (dated by TCRdb to the late 2010s). With regard to the full study: Mean age, gender distribution, total cell number and subset yield did not differ between patients and healthy donors. Naive and central memory subsets were obtained from all 30 or so donors, but regulatory and stem cell-like memory subsets were isolated from only 8 patients and roughly eight healthy donors. Across all samples, around 99 million sorted cells were examined, and cell number per subset correlated strongly with RNA yield. The study compared the TCRB repertoires of sorted circulating CD4+ T cell subsets in recently diagnosed type 1 diabetes patients with those in matched healthy donors.

CDR1 SGHDT and CDR2 YYEEEE were looked up in the germline V gene. Trimming at the junction amounts to 4 bases on V and 1 base on J, and the germline ends lie 15 bases apart. Inclusive of the bounding cysteine and phenylalanine, the CDR3 is 15 residues long. Only the CDR3 portion is preserved as DNA: 45 bases, with reading frame beginning at the first base. As regards this clone: Its target antigen remains unknown. No base quality values were provided; no much bigger clone lies one nucleotide off.

Each donor gave one peripheral blood draw, around 100 mL on average, collected into heparinised tubes. Using a panel that included CD45RO, CCR7, CD25, CD127, CD95 and CD27, naive, central memory, regulatory and stem cell-like memory CD4+ T cells were sorted on a BD FACSAria II. Every sorted population had a purity above 98%. PBMCs were isolated immediately by Lymphoprep density gradient centrifugation and stained directly without culture. To minimize batch effects, samples were stained and sorted in pairs, one healthy donor with one patient per experiment. All of the isolated RNA was reverse transcribed with the High Capacity cDNA Reverse Transcription Kit, so expressed TCRB transcripts were sequenced. Deep immunoSEQ sequencing was applied to naive, central memory and regulatory T cell samples, giving an average of roughly 3.5 million total reads per sample. After sorted cells were lysed in RLT buffer, RNA was extracted with DNase-treated RNeasy Micro or Mini kits, with the choice depending on cell number. To prevent cross-contamination, each cell subset was processed individually, whereas patient and healthy donor samples were processed jointly. The immunoSEQ multiplex PCR was used to amplify TCRB sequences from cDNA, yielding 87-bp fragments that span the CDR3 region. Sequencing of the amplicons was done on the Illumina HiSeq platform. In the source study's methods: Synthetic template baselines were used to correct PCR bias computationally, reads within Hamming distance 2 were collapsed, and singletons that could not be merged were discarded. Reads were aligned against IMGT to assign V, D and J genes, CDR3 length and insertions or deletions at six rearrangement sites. Within each subset, clonotype counts were normalized to sorted cell number, after which true diversity and Gini coefficients were computed with the tcR R package. Repertoire sharing was quantified using the overlap coefficient calculated on TCRB nucleotide sequences. The source is immuneACCESS, and TCRdb retained only in-frame sequences with V and J called. Part of the clones is not carried over; for the studies checked, unresolved V genes explain less than half of this, and the remainder is unexplained. V and J calls and clone size are as listed in that table; D and trimming were resolved from the DNA. This sample holds 300,000 to 400,000 clones; approximately 8.2% were observed only once. Less than 0.45% of the sample goes to the ten largest clones.

Broader findings and caveats from the paper: Because cDNA was sequenced instead of genomic DNA, activated cells with high expression could be over-represented, although the groups did not differ in activation or CD3 levels. PCR may preferentially amplify shorter templates, but because patient and control samples were amplified and corrected together, any resulting skew would affect both groups equally. Naive, central memory and regulatory TCRB repertoires appeared to be more alike among patients than among healthy donors. In all four CD4+ subsets, TCRB CDR3 length was moderately but significantly shorter in type 1 diabetes patients. Fewer insertions and more nucleotide deletions at VDJ recombination sites were observed in patients with type 1 diabetes, implying thymic rearrangement abnormalities. Because the HLA sub-analyses included only small numbers of individuals, any influence of HLA type on TCRB rearrangement was left unresolved.

The TCR comes from a woman aged 18-29 years in good health. The sequence joins TRBV5-6 to TRBJ2-7; the D segment could be TRBD1, given 6 matching bases. The sequenced sample was central memory CD4+ T cells from blood. CDR3 loop: CASSRDRQVSYEQYF. The nucleotides read TGTGCCAGCAGCCGGGACCGACAGGTTTCCTACGAGCAGTACTTC.